This TCR beta chain was captured by sequencing in a study of siplizumab effects on memory and regulatory T cells. General study results and limits: Most proliferating CD4+ or CD8+ clones, roughly 75-97%, had no naive or memory assignment. Of the alloreactive clones, only a minor fraction mapped to unstimulated subsets.

This CDR3 contains 13 residues. Trimming left V 5 bases short and J 3 bases short, with 11 bases between. Germline V gives CDR1 MNHEY, CDR2 SVGAGI. Each sample contributed roughly 100,000 TCR templates to the assay. Using immunoSEQ multiplex PCR, the repertoire was profiled, and TCRdb retains in-frame clones only, with some absent. The top ten clones hold 0.65% to 0.9% of a sample with more than 85,000 clones, under 95% of them seen once. Regarding this clone: Antigen specificity is unknown.

The source material was Tregs sorted from blood. This chain connects TRBV6-5 to TRBJ2-7, with D unresolved. The clonotype originates from a human donor in good health. The chain's CDR3 is CASSEAVNYEQYF. The CDR3 DNA reads TGTGCCAGCAGTGAAGCCGTTAACTACGAGCAGTACTTC.